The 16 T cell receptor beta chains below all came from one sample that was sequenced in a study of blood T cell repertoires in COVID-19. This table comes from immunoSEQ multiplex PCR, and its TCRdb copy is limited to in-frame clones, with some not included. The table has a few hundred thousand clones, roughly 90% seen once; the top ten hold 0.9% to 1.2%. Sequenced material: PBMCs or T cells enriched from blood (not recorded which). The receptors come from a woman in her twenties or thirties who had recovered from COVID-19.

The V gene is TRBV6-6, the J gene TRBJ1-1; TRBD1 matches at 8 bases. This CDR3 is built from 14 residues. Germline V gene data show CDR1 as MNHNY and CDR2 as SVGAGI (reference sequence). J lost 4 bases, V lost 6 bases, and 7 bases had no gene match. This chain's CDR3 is CASRLTTGATEAFF. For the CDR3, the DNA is TGTGCCAGCAGATTAACGACAGGGGCCACTGAAGCTTTCTTT.

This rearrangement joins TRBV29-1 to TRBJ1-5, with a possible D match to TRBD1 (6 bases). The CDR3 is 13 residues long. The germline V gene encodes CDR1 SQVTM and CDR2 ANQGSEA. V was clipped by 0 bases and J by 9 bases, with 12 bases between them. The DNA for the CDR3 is TGCAGCGTTGAAGATGGGGGGGGCGGGCCCCAGCATTTT. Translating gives CSVEDGGGGPQHF.

The CDR3 loop is CASSTGAPYEQYF. CDR3 coding DNA: TGTGCCAGCAGTACAGGGGCGCCCTACGAGCAGTACTTC. V is TRBV6-5 and J is TRBJ2-7; the match to TRBD1 covers 7 bases. V dropped 5 bases and J dropped 2; count of bases not matched to a gene: 3. Per germline, CDR1 MNHEY and CDR2 SVGAGI. There are 13 residues in the CDR3.

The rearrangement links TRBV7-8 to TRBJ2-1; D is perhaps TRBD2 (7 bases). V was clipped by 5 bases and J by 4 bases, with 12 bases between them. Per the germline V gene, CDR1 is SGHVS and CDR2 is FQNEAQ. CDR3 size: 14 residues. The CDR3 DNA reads TGTGCCAGCAGCCCCGGGGGGCTATACAATGAGCAGTTCTTC. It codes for CASSPGGLYNEQFF.

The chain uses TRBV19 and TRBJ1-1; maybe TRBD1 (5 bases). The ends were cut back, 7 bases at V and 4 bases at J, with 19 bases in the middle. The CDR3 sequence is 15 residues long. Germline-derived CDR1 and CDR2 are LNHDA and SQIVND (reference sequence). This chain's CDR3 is CASNNSGRGSTEAFF. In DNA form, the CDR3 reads TGTGCCAGTAACAACTCCGGAAGGGGTAGCACTGAAGCTTTCTTT.

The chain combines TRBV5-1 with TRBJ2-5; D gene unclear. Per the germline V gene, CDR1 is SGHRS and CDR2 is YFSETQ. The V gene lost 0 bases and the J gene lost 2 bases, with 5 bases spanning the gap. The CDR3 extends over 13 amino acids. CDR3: CASSLDVQETQYF. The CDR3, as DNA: TGCGCCAGCAGCTTGGATGTACAAGAGACCCAGTACTTC.

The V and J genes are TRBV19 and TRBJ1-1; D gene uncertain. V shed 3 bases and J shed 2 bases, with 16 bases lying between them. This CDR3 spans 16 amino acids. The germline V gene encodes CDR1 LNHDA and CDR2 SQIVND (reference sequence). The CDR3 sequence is CASSILAQSINTEAFF. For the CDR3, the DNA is TGTGCCAGTAGTATCCTAGCACAGTCGATAAACACTGAAGCTTTCTTT.

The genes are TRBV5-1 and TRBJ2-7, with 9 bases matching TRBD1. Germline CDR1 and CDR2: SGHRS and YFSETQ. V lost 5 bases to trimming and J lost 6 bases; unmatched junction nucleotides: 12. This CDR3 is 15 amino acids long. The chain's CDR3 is CASRLSGQGSAEQYF. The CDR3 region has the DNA TGCGCCAGCAGGCTAAGCGGACAGGGGTCGGCCGAGCAGTACTTC.

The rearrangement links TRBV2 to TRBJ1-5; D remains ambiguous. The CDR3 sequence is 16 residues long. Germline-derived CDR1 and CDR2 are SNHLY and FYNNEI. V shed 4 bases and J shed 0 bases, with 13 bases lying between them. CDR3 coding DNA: TGTGCCAGCAGTGTCAGGCAGCTACTTAGCAATCAGCCCCAGCATTTT. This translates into CASSVRQLLSNQPQHF.

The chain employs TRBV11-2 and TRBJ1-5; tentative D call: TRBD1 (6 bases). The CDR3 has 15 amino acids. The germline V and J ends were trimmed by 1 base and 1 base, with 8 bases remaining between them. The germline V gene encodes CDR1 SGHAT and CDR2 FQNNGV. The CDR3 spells CASSLAGVSNQPQHF. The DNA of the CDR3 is TGTGCCAGCAGCTTAGCAGGGGTAAGCAATCAGCCCCAGCATTTT. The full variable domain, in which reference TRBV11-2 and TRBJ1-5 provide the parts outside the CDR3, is EAGVAQSPRYKIIEKRQSVAFWCNPISGHATLYWYQQILGQGPKLLIQFQNNGVVDDSQLPKDRFSAERLKGVDSTLKIQPAKLEDSAVYLCASSLAGVSNQPQHFGDGTRLSIL.

Here the CDR3 reads CASSARQGHIQYF. CDR3 in DNA: TGTGCCAGCAGTGCTCGACAGGGACACATTCAGTACTTC. The chain carries TRBV2 and TRBJ2-4; TRBD1 matches 7 bases. Germline V gives CDR1 SNHLY, CDR2 FYNNEI. V shed 4 bases, J shed 8 bases, and the junction held 5 bases outside the gene matches. The CDR3 contains 13 residues.

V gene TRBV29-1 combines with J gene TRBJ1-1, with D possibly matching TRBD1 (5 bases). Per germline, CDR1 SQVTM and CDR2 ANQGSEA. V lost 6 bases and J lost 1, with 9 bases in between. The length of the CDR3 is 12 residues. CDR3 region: CSVITGNTEAFF. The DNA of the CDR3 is TGCAGCGTGATAACAGGGAACACTGAAGCTTTCTTT.

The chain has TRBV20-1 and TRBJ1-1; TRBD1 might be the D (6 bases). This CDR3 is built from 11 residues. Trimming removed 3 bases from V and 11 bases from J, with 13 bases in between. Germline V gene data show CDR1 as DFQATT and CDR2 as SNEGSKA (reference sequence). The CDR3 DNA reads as TGCAGTGCTAGCCTTACAGGGCGGGCTTTCTTT. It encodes CSASLTGRAFF.

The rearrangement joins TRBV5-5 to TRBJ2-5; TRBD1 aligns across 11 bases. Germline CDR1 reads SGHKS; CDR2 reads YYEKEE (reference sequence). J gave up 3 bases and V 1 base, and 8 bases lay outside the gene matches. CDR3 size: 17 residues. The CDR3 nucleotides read TGTGCCAGCAGCTTGACACTCCGGGACAGGGGGAAAGAGACCCAGTACTTC. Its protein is CASSLTLRDRGKETQYF.

The CDR3 loop reads CASSYSTANTGELFF. CDR3 sequence (DNA): TGTGCCAGCAGTTATTCAACAGCGAACACCGGGGAGCTGTTTTTT. J is TRBJ2-2 and V is TRBV6-2 or TRBV6-3; D call uncertain. V was trimmed by 3 bases and J by 0 bases, leaving 8 bases between them. The CDR3 contains 15 residues. Germline CDR1 MNHEY, CDR2 SVGEGT.

In DNA, the CDR3 is TGTGCCAGCAGTGACTCGCGTAGGAGGACAGGGTGCGATAGCAATCAGCCCCAGCATTTT. This translates into CASSDSRRRTGCDSNQPQHF. The chain couples TRBV6-4 to TRBJ1-5; the match to TRBD1 covers 8 bases. V dropped 0 bases and J dropped 0; count of bases not matched to a gene: 13. The CDR3 length is 20 residues. The germline V gene encodes CDR1 MRHNA and CDR2 SNTAGT.